Each of the 27 T cell receptor beta chains below was sequenced from the same sample in a study of blood T cell repertoires in COVID-19. Measured with immunoSEQ multiplex PCR; TCRdb has only the in-frame clones, and not every one. The profile shows some 20,000 clones, about 86% of them singletons. Sequenced sample: peripheral blood. The source of these receptors is a human donor with acute or convalescent COVID-19. The donor label of this sample is uncertain.

The chain links TRBV6-6 to TRBJ2-3, with TRBD1 identical over 8 bases. The J segment lost 2 bases and the V segment lost 8 bases, leaving 6 bases of the junction unmatched. The CDR3 covers 14 residues. Germline CDR1 reads MNHNY; CDR2 reads SVGAGI (reference sequence). The CDR3 region has the DNA TGTGCCAGCGAAAAGGACAGGGACACAGATACGCAGTATTTT. This encodes CASEKDRDTDTQYF.

The chain carries TRBV6-5 and TRBJ2-5; 9 positions agree with TRBD2. The CDR3 has 15 amino acids. Germline V gene data show CDR1 as MNHEY and CDR2 as SVGAGI. The V and J ends lost 6 bases and 2 bases, in that order; junction bases with no gene match: 7. As DNA, the CDR3 is TGTGCCAGCAGAGGAGTAGCGGGGGATCAAGAGACCCAGTACTTC. It specifies CASRGVAGDQETQYF.

The chain recombines TRBV30 with TRBJ1-2; a possible D gene is TRBD1 (5 bases). The CDR3 contains 13 residues. V was trimmed by 3 bases and J by 4 bases, leaving 12 bases between them. CDR1 and CDR2 from the germline V gene are GTSNPN and SVGIG (reference sequence). In nucleotides, the CDR3 is TGTGCCTGGAGGGAAGGGGAACTCTATGGCTACACCTTC. It yields the protein CAWREGELYGYTF.

V usage is TRBV5-5 and J usage is TRBJ2-1, with D perhaps matching TRBD1 (6 bases). The germline V and J ends were trimmed by 4 bases and 9 bases, with 14 bases remaining between them. CDR1 and CDR2 from the germline V gene are SGHKS and YYEKEE (reference sequence). The CDR3 consists of 13 residues. The CDR3 nucleotides are TGTGCCAGCAGCGGAACAGGGATGGGTGAGCAGTTCTTC. The encoded protein is CASSGTGMGEQFF.

The chain combines TRBV11-2 with TRBJ2-7; 15 bases line up with TRBD2. J lost 3 bases, V lost 5 bases, and 8 bases had no gene match. CDR3 size: 17 residues. Germline CDR1 reads SGHAT; CDR2 reads FQNNGV. The CDR3 region has the DNA TGTGCCAGCAGCAATCAGAGGACTAGCGGGAGGGTCTACGAGCAGTACTTC. Residues: CASSNQRTSGRVYEQYF.

The chain uses TRBV7-2 and TRBJ1-3, with TRBD1 matching 10 bases. The CDR3 spans 15 residues. Trimming cost V 5 bases and J 2 bases; bases outside gene matches: 3. CDR1 and CDR2 from the germline V gene are SGHTA and FQGNSA. The CDR3 loop is CASSQTGGPGNTIYF. CDR3 DNA sequence: TGTGCCAGCAGCCAGACAGGGGGCCCTGGAAACACCATATATTTT.

The gene calls are TRBV4-3 and TRBJ2-7; D perhaps matches TRBD2 (6 bases). CDR1 LGHNA and CDR2 YSLEER come from the germline V gene. The CDR3 is 15 residues long. Trimming shortened V by 4 bases and J by 2 bases, and 15 bases separated the two germline ends. The CDR3 spells CASSRLAGNPYEQYF. As DNA, the CDR3 is TGCGCCAGCAGCCGCCTGGCGGGGAATCCCTACGAGCAGTACTTC.

The DNA for the CDR3 is TGTGCCAGCAGCCAGGATACAGGGCGTCCCCAGCATTTT. Translation gives CASSQDTGRPQHF. V and J are TRBV3-1 (or the pseudogene TRBV3-2) and TRBJ1-5; D possibly corresponds to TRBD1 (6 bases). This CDR3 is 13 amino acids long. Germline-derived CDR1 and CDR2 are LGHDT and YNNKEL (reference sequence). The V and J ends lost 3 bases and 10 bases respectively, with 13 bases between them.

V and J are TRBV19 and TRBJ1-5, with D perhaps TRBD1 (6 bases). Germline CDR1 is LNHDA and CDR2 is SQIVND (reference sequence). The CDR3 is made up of 15 amino acids. Trimming cost V 4 bases and J 3 bases, with 13 bases left between them. This chain's CDR3 is CASSSTRGFNQPQHF. CDR3 coding DNA: TGTGCCAGTAGTAGCACCAGGGGATTCAATCAGCCCCAGCATTTT.

The V and J genes are TRBV5-1 and TRBJ1-3, with D possibly TRBD1 on 6 matching bases. Germline assignment: CDR1 SGHRS and CDR2 YFSETQ. Trimming took off 8 bases at V and 4 bases at J, with 16 bases between the two ends. The CDR3 consists of 14 residues. The CDR3 here is CASTPGAQGNTIYF. The CDR3 DNA follows: TGCGCCAGTACCCCAGGGGCTCAAGGAAACACCATATATTTT.

The rearrangement joins TRBV5-1 to TRBJ2-2; 7 positions agree with TRBD1. Germline V gives CDR1 SGHRS, CDR2 YFSETQ. This CDR3 region has 16 residues. The J segment lost 4 bases and the V segment lost 0 bases, leaving 6 bases of the junction unmatched. The CDR3 loop reads CASSLGQGGSTGELFF. The CDR3 DNA is TGCGCCAGCAGCTTGGGACAGGGTGGGTCCACCGGGGAGCTGTTTTTT. The full variable domain, in which reference TRBV5-1 and TRBJ2-2 provide the parts outside the CDR3, is KAGVTQTPRYLIKTRGQQVTLSCSPISGHRSVSWYQQTPGQGLQFLFEYFSETQRNKGNFPGRFSGRQFSNSRSEMNVSTLELGDSALYLCASSLGQGGSTGELFFGEGSRLTVL.

The rearrangement links TRBV30 to TRBJ1-5, with TRBD1 matching 9 bases. Unmatched junction bases numbered 8, after V lost 2 bases and J lost 6 bases. Germline V gene data show CDR1 as GTSNPN and CDR2 as SVGIG (reference sequence). The CDR3 totals 15 residues. Written as DNA, the CDR3 is TGTGCCTGGAGTACGGGACAGGGACTTCTTCAGCCCCAGCATTTT. Amino acids: CAWSTGQGLLQPQHF.

This chain connects TRBV10-1 to TRBJ1-6, with TRBD1 as a possible D gene (5 bases). Between the trimmed V and J ends, which lost 5 bases and 8 bases, there was a span of 16 bases. The CDR3 loop spans 15 amino acids. Looked up from germline, CDR1 is WNHNN and CDR2 is SYGVQD (reference sequence). The CDR3 DNA is TGCGCCAGCAGTCGCCCTGGGGGGAGACATTCACCCCTCCACTTT. Its protein product is CASSRPGGRHSPLHF.

The chain combines TRBV30 with TRBJ2-5, with 9 nucleotides matching TRBD2. CDR3 length: 14 residues. V shed 7 bases and J 4 bases; nucleotides not matched to a gene: 10. CDR1 and CDR2 (germline): GTSNPN, SVGIG (reference sequence). The CDR3 nucleotides are TGTGCCTCCTCCCCGCGGGAGGGCCGAGAGACCCAGTACTTC. It encodes CASSPREGRETQYF.

V gene TRBV30 combines with J gene TRBJ2-4, with 10 bases aligning to TRBD2. After removal of 1 base from V and 3 bases from J, the junction contained 3 bases not matched to a gene. Germline loops: CDR1 GTSNPN, CDR2 SVGIG (reference sequence). CDR3 length: 15 amino acids. CDR3 DNA: TGTGCCTGGAGTGAGGCTAGCGGGGGCAAAAACATTCAGTACTTC. Protein: CAWSEASGGKNIQYF.

The gene calls are TRBV19 and TRBJ2-3; D is ambiguous. CDR1 is LNHDA, CDR2 SQIVND, per germline (reference sequence). The ends were cut back, 5 bases at V and 3 bases at J, with 15 bases in the middle. The CDR3 consists of 15 residues. This CDR3 is CASSAAFSDTDTQYF. CDR3 nucleotides: TGTGCCAGTAGTGCGGCCTTCAGCGATACAGATACGCAGTATTTT.

The J gene is TRBJ1-2, the V gene TRBV5-6; D gene ambiguous. The CDR3 has 16 residues. Germline CDR1 is SGHDT and CDR2 is YYEEEE. V was pared by 1 base and J by 1 base, with 14 bases between. CDR3 DNA: TGTGCCAGCAGCTTGTACGCGTCCCCAATTAACTATGGCTACACCTTC. Its protein is CASSLYASPINYGYTF.

The genes are TRBV13 and TRBJ1-5; D is unresolved. This CDR3 contains 12 residues. CDR1 PRHDT and CDR2 FYEKMQ come from the germline V gene (reference sequence). V gave up 3 bases and J gave up 4 bases, with 4 bases separating them. CDR3 nucleotide sequence: TGTGCCAGCAGCTTGCAGAATCAGCCCCAGCATTTT. Protein sequence: CASSLQNQPQHF.

CDR3 sequence: CSVNKQGRGTEAFF. CDR3 coding DNA: TGCAGCGTCAATAAACAGGGGCGAGGAACTGAAGCTTTCTTT. V usage is TRBV29-1 and J usage is TRBJ1-1; 7 bases are shared with TRBD1. Trimming cost V 6 bases and J 5 bases; bases outside gene matches: 12. Germline CDR1 is SQVTM and CDR2 is ANQGSEA. There are 14 residues in the CDR3.

V and J are TRBV10-3 and TRBJ1-1; TRBD1 matches 7 bases. V lost 10 bases, J lost 9 bases, and 14 bases stayed unmatched. The germline gives CDR1 ENHRY, CDR2 SYGVKD. The CDR3 runs to 13 residues. DNA of the CDR3: TGTGCCAGCCTCGGGACAGAGAGCCAAAAAGCTTTCTTT. Translating it yields CASLGTESQKAFF.

The rearrangement uses TRBV5-6 and TRBJ2-3; possible D gene TRBD2, 5 bases. Germline CDR1 reads SGHDT; CDR2 reads YYEEEE. This CDR3 is built from 14 residues. The V end lost 4 bases, the J end lost 6 bases, and 15 bases lay between the germline ends. The chain's CDR3 is CASSRPRAHDTQYF. The DNA for the CDR3 is TGTGCCAGCAGCCGGCCGAGGGCACATGATACGCAGTATTTT. The entire variable domain, with the rest obtained from reference TRBV5-6 and TRBJ2-3, is as follows: DAGVTQSPTHLIKTRGQQVTLRCSPKSGHDTVSWYQQALGQGPQFIFQYYEEEERQRGNFPDRFSGHQFPNYSSELNVNALLLGDSALYLCASSRPRAHDTQYFGPGTRLTVL.

The V gene is TRBV7-2, the J gene TRBJ2-7; 9 bases fit TRBD1. From germline, CDR1 is SGHTA and CDR2 FQGNSA. J was trimmed by 2 bases and V by 3 bases; bases with no gene match: 5. CDR3 length equals 15 residues. The CDR3 DNA sequence: TGTGCCAGCAGCTTCCGGGACAGGGCCCCCTACGAGCAGTACTTC. The encoded protein is CASSFRDRAPYEQYF.

This sequence joins TRBV7-9 and TRBJ2-7; possible D gene TRBD2, 6 bases. Trimming took off 4 bases at V and 5 bases at J, with 24 bases between the two ends. CDR1 and CDR2 (germline): SEHNR, FQNEAQ (reference sequence). This CDR3 is built from 17 residues. This CDR3 is CASSSSRAGTSPHEQYF. The CDR3 DNA follows: TGTGCCAGCAGCTCAAGCAGAGCCGGGACTTCCCCCCACGAGCAGTACTTC.

The chain employs TRBV2 and TRBJ2-7; 8 bases are a match to TRBD2. This CDR3 is 15 amino acids long. Germline V gene data show CDR1 as SNHLY and CDR2 as FYNNEI. Losses at the gene ends were 6 bases for V and 2 bases for J; bases not matched to a gene: 9. As DNA, the CDR3 is TGTGCCAGCAGGTCTCTAGCGGGTGAACCCTACGAGCAGTACTTC. This translates into CASRSLAGEPYEQYF.

The sample holds one count of this clone. The chain couples TRBV10-1 to TRBJ2-3, with a tentative D call TRBD2 (6 bases). CDR1 and CDR2 (germline): WNHNN, SYGVQD (reference sequence). Trimming pared 0 bases from V and 6 bases from J, leaving 13 bases between. The CDR3 totals 15 residues. CDR3 protein: CASSESPGSVDTQYF. CDR3 nucleotides: TGCGCCAGCAGTGAGTCCCCCGGGAGTGTTGATACGCAGTATTTT.

The chain is built from TRBV6-5 and TRBJ2-7; 8 nucleotides line up with TRBD1. The length of the CDR3 is 14 residues. The V gene's germline CDR1 is MNHEY and CDR2 SVGAGI. Unmatched junction bases numbered 7, after V lost 4 bases and J lost 5 bases. The DNA of the CDR3 is TGTGCCAGCAGTTGGGGACAGGAGGGGAACGAGCAGTACTTC. It specifies CASSWGQEGNEQYF.

V usage is TRBV19 and J usage is TRBJ1-5; 9 positions match TRBD1. The V and J ends lost 5 bases and 2 bases, in that order; junction bases with no gene match: 7. Germline CDR1 reads LNHDA; CDR2 reads SQIVND (reference sequence). This CDR3 comprises 16 residues. In DNA form, the CDR3 reads TGTGCCAGTAGTCTACAACAGGGGGCCGGCAATCAGCCCCAGCATTTT. This codes for CASSLQQGAGNQPQHF.